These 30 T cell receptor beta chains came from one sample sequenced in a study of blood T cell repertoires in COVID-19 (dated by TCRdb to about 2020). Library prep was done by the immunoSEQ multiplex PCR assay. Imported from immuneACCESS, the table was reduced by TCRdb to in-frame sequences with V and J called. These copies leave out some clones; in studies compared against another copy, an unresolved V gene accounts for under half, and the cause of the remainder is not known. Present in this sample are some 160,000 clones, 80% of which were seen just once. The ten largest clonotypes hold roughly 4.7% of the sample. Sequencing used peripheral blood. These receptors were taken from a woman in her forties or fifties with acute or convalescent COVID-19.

The CDR3 here is CASSSELQPSVYTF. As DNA, the CDR3 is TGTGCCAGCAGCTCGGAGCTACAACCCTCCGTCTACACCTTC. V gene TRBV27 combines with J gene TRBJ1-2; D unclear. CDR1 and CDR2 (germline): MNHEY, SMNVEV (reference sequence). This CDR3 is built from 14 residues. Trimming took off 6 bases at V and 10 bases at J, with 21 bases between the two ends.

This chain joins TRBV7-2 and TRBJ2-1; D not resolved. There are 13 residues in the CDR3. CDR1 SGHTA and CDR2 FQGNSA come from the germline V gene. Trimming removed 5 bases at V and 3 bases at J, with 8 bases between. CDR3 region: CASSLNYYNEQFF. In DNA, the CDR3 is TGTGCCAGCAGCCTCAACTACTACAATGAGCAGTTCTTC.

CDR3 nucleotide sequence: TGTGCCACCAGCTTCCTAGGAGGCAATGAGCAGTTCTTC. Its protein product is CATSFLGGNEQFF. V usage is TRBV15 and J usage is TRBJ2-1, with a weak D call TRBD2 (5 bases). CDR1 LNHNV and CDR2 YYDKDF come from the germline V gene (reference sequence). The CDR3 has 13 amino acids. Trimming left V 5 bases short and J 6 bases short, with 11 bases between.

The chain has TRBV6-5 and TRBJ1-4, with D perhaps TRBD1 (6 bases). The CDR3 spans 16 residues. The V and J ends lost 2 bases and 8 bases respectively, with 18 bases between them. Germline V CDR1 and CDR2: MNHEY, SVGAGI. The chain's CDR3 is CASSYGRQAENEKLFF. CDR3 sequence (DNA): TGTGCCAGCAGTTACGGAAGACAGGCCGAAAACGAAAAACTGTTTTTT.

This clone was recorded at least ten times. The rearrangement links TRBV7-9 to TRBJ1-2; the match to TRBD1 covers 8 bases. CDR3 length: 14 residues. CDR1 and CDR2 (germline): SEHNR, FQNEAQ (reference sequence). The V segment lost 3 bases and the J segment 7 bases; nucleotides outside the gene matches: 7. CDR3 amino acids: CASSFRTGSGGYTF. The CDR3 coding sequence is TGTGCCAGCAGCTTCAGGACAGGGTCGGGTGGCTACACCTTC.

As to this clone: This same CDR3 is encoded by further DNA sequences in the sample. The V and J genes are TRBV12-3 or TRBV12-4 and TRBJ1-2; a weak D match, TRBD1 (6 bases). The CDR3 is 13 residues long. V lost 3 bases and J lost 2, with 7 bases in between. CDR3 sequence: CASSFQGNYGYTF. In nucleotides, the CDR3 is TGTGCCAGCAGTTTTCAGGGGAACTATGGCTACACCTTC.

This chain's CDR3 is CASRVGRTNSPLHF. In DNA, the CDR3 is TGTGCCAGCAGGGTGGGTCGGACAAATTCACCCCTCCACTTT. This rearrangement joins TRBV2 to TRBJ1-6; possibly TRBD1 for D (5 bases). The germline V and J ends were trimmed by 6 bases and 7 bases, with 13 bases remaining between them. The CDR3 has 14 amino acids. Germline V CDR1 and CDR2: SNHLY, FYNNEI.

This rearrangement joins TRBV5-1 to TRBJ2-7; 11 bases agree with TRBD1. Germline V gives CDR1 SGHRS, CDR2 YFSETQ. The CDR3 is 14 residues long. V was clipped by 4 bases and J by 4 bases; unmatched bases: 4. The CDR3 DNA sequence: TGCGCCAGCAGCCGGGGGACAGGGGGATACGAGCAGTACTTC. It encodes CASSRGTGGYEQYF. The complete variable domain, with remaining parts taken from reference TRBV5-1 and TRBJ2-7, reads KAGVTQTPRYLIKTRGQQVTLSCSPISGHRSVSWYQQTPGQGLQFLFEYFSETQRNKGNFPGRFSGRQFSNSRSEMNVSTLELGDSALYLCASSRGTGGYEQYFGPGTRLTVT.

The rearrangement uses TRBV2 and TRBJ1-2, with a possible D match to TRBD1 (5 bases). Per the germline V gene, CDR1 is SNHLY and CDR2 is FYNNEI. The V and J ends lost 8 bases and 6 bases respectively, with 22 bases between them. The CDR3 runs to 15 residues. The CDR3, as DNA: TGTGCCAGCTGGGGGAGGGGCTGGGCGGAGGATGGCTACACCTTC. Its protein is CASWGRGWAEDGYTF.

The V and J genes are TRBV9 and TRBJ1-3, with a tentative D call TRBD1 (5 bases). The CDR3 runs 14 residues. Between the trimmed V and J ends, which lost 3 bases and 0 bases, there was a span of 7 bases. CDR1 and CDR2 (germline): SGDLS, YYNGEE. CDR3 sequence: CASSGTNSGNTIYF. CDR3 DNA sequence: TGTGCCAGCAGCGGGACAAACTCTGGAAACACCATATATTTT.

The CDR3 sequence is CASSPLIGRGSSYEQYF. The CDR3, as DNA: TGTGCCAGCAGCCCCCTGATTGGGCGGGGGAGCTCCTACGAGCAGTACTTC. The chain uses TRBV7-8 and TRBJ2-7, with TRBD2 matching 7 bases. V shed 5 bases and J 0 bases; nucleotides not matched to a gene: 13. Germline V gene sequence: CDR1 SGHVS, CDR2 FQNEAQ. The CDR3 is 17 amino acids.

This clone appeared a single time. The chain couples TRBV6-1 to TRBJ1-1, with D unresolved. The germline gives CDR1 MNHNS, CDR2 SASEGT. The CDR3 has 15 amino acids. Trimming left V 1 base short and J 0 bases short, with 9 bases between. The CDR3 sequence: CASSEVGGLNTEAFF. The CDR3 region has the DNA TGTGCCAGCAGTGAAGTCGGAGGGTTGAACACTGAAGCTTTCTTT.

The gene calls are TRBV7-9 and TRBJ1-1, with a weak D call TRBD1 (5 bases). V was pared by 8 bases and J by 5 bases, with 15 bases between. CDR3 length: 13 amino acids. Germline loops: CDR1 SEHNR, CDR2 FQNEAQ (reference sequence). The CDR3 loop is CASDSSGNTEAFF. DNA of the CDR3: TGTGCCAGCGACTCGTCAGGGAATACTGAAGCTTTCTTT.

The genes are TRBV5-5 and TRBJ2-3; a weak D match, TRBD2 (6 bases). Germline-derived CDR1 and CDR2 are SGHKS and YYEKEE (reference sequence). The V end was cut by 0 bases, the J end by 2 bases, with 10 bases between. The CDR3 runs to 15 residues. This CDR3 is CASSLVAENTDTQYF. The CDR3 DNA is TGTGCCAGCAGCTTGGTAGCGGAGAACACAGATACGCAGTATTTT. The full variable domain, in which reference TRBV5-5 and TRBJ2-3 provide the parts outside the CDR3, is DAGVTQSPTHLIKTRGQQVTLRCSPISGHKSVSWYQQVLGQGPQFIFQYYEKEERGRGNFPDRFSARQFPNYSSELNVNALLLGDSALYLCASSLVAENTDTQYFGPGTRLTVL.

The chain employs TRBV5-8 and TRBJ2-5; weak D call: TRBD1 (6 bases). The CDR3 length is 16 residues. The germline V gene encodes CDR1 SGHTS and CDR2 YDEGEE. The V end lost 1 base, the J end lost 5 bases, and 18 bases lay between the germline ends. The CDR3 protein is CASSLQQTGSRETQYF. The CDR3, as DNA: TGTGCCAGCAGCTTGCAACAGACAGGTTCCCGGGAGACCCAGTACTTC.

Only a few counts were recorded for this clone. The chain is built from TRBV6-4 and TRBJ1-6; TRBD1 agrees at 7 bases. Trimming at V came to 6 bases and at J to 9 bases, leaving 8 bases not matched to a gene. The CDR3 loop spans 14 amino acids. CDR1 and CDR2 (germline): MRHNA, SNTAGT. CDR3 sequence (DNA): TGTGCCAGCAGCCCCGGACAGGATGGTTCACCCCTCCACTTT. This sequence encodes CASSPGQDGSPLHF.

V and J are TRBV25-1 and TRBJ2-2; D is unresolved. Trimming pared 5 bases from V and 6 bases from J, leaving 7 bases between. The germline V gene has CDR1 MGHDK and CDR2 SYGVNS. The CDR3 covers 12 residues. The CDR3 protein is CASSLGAGELFF. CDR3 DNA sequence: TGTGCCAGCAGTTTAGGAGCCGGGGAGCTGTTTTTT.

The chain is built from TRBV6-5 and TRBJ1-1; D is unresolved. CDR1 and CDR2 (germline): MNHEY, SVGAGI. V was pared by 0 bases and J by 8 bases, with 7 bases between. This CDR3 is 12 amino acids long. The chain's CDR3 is CASSYSNSEAFF. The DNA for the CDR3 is TGTGCCAGCAGTTACTCGAATAGCGAAGCTTTCTTT.

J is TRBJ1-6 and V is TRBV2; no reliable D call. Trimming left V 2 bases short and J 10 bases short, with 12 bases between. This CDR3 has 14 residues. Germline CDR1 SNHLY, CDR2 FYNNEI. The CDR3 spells CASSEMGRESPLHF. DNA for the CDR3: TGTGCCAGCAGTGAAATGGGCCGGGAATCACCCCTCCACTTT.

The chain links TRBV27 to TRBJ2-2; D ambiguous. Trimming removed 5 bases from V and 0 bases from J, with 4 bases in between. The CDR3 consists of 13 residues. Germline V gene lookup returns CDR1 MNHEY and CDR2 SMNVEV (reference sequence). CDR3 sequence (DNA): TGTGCCAGCAGTCTCTCGAACACCGGGGAGCTGTTTTTT. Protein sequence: CASSLSNTGELFF.

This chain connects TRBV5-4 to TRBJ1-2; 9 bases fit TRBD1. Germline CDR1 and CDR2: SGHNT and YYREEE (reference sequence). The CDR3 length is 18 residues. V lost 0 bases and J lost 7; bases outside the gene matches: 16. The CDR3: CASSLGGMSGQGRRGYTF. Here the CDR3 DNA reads TGTGCCAGCAGCTTGGGGGGGATGTCGGGACAGGGTCGTCGTGGCTACACCTTC.

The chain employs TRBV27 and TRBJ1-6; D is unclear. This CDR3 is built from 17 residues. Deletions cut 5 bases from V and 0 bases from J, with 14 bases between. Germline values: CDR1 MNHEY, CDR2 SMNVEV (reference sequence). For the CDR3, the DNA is TGTGCCAGCAGTCCGCCAGGTCCGAGCTCCTATAATTCACCCCTCCACTTT. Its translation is CASSPPGPSSYNSPLHF.

As DNA, the CDR3 is TGTGCCAGCTCCCGGGTTGGCACTGAAGCTTTCTTT. As protein: CASSRVGTEAFF. The chain has TRBV25-1 and TRBJ1-1; D call uncertain. The CDR3 spans 12 residues. Germline V CDR1 and CDR2: MGHDK, SYGVNS. V was trimmed by 8 bases and J by 4 bases, leaving 11 bases between them.

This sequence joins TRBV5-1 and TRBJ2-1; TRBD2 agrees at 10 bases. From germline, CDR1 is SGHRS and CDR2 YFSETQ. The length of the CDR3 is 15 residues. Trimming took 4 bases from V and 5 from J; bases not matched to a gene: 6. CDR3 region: CASSLSSGGHNEQFF. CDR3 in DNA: TGCGCCAGCAGCCTGTCTAGCGGGGGCCACAATGAGCAGTTCTTC.

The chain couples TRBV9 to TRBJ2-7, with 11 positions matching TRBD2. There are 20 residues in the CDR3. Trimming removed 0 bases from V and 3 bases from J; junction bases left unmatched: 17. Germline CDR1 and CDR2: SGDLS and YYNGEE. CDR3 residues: CASSVGLTSGAPGGFYEQYF. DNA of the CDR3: TGTGCCAGCAGCGTAGGCCTGACTAGCGGGGCCCCCGGGGGGTTCTACGAGCAGTACTTC.

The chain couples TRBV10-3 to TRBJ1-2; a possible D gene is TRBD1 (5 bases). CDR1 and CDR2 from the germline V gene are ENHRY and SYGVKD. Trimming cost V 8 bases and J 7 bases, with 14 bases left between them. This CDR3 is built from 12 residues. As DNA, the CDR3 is TGTGCCATCGTTCGGGGGGATAGTGGCTACACCTTC. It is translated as CAIVRGDSGYTF.

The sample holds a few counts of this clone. The CDR3 here is CASRIGTVGLGGYTF. For the CDR3, the DNA is TGTGCCAGCAGAATTGGGACAGTGGGGCTCGGAGGCTACACCTTC. This sequence joins TRBV28 and TRBJ1-2; 7 positions match TRBD1. The CDR3 loop spans 15 amino acids. With V trimmed by 6 bases and J by 8 bases, 15 bases remained unmatched. Germline lookup yields CDR1 MDHEN and CDR2 SYDVKM.

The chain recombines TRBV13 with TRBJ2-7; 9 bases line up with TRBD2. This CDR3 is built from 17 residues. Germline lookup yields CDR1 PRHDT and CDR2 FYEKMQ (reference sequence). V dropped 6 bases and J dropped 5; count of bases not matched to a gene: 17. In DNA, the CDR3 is TGTGCCAGCAGTCGGAGCGGGGGGCGGGAGCAATTACACGAGCAGTACTTC. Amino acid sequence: CASSRSGGREQLHEQYF.

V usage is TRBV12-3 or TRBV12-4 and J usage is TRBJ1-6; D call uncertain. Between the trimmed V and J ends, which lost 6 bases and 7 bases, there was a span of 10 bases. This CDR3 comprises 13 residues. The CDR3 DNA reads TGTGCCAGCAGCCTTGGACTAAATTCACCCCTCCACTTT. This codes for CASSLGLNSPLHF.

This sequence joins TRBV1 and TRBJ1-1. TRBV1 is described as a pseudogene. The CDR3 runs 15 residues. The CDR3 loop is CTSRGGSGPKVWTFF. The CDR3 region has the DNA TGCACCAGCAGGGGGGGGTCGGGGCCCAAGGTCTGGACTTTCTTT.